Listed below are T cell receptor beta chains from one sample, sequenced in a study of OX40 agonist ivuxolimab in advanced cancers. The assay was immunoSEQ multiplex PCR, and TCRdb's table has in-frame clones only and misses some. The data contain 70,000 to 100,000 clones, over 80% of them singletons. The starting material was CD4+ or CD8+ T cells sorted from blood, obtained in a trial of the OX40 agonist ivuxolimab. The source of these receptors is an adult with an advanced solid tumor such as melanoma, head and neck, liver or kidney cancer. Both conserved end residues are part of each CDR3. A D gene is named only where the DNA matches it firmly. Some rows have no size entry. The others give once, few or many, or a class for an expanded clone.

.	TRBV6-1	TRBJ2-5	.	TGTGCCAGCAGGACACAGGGATGGCAAGAGACCCAGTACTTC	CASRTQGWQETQYF
.	TRBV19	TRBJ1-1	few	TGTGCCAGTAGTGTAGGACAGGAAGCTTTCTTT	CASSVGQEAFF
TRBD1	TRBV6-5	TRBJ1-2	.	TGTGCCAGCAGTACAGGGGGTGGCTACACCTTC	CASSTGGGYTF
.	TRBV29-1	TRBJ2-5	.	TGCAGCGTTGAAGGCAGTCGGGAGACCCAGTACTTC	CSVEGSRETQYF
.	TRBV11-3	TRBJ2-3	.	TGTGCCAGCAGCTTAGATCCGGCAGAGGCCATGCAGTATTTT	CASSLDPAEAMQYF
.	TRBV5-1	TRBJ1-5	few	TGCGCCAGCAGCTTGGCCCCCGGCCAGCCCCAGCATTTT	CASSLAPGQPQHF
TRBD1	TRBV5-6	TRBJ1-1	.	TGTGCCAGCAGCCCGAGGGGCAGGGGGCCTTCTGAAGCTTTCTTT	CASSPRGRGPSEAFF
.	TRBV2	TRBJ1-1	.	TGTGCCAGCAGGGCTATGGGCGCTTTCTTT	CASRAMGAFF
.	TRBV19	TRBJ2-5	.	TGTGCCAGTACGGACGGGAGACAGACCCAGTACTTC	CASTDGRQTQYF
.	TRBV5-1	TRBJ2-7	.	TGCGCCAGCAGCTTGGGGCGGGAGCAGTACTTC	CASSLGREQYF
TRBD2	TRBV15	TRBJ2-3	.	TGTGCCACCAGCGGACTAGCGGGAGTGGGCACAGATACGCAGTATTTT	CATSGLAGVGTDTQYF
.	TRBV13	TRBJ2-1	.	TGTGCCAGCTCTTCGTTAGACTACAATGAGCAGTTCTTC	CASSSLDYNEQFF
TRBD2	TRBV9	TRBJ2-2	.	TGTGCCAGCAGCTTAGAAGCGGGAGGCACCGGGGAGCTGTTTTTT	CASSLEAGGTGELFF
.	TRBV15	TRBJ2-1	.	TGTGCCACCAGCAGAGAGTGGGGAGGGGGGAGCGGGCATGAGCAGTTCTTC	CATSREWGGGSGHEQFF
.	TRBV18	TRBJ1-1	.	TGTGCCAGCTCGGGACAACCGAACACTGAAGCTTTCTTT	CASSGQPNTEAFF
.	TRBV7-3	TRBJ2-1	.	TGTGCCAGCAGCTTAGAACTGAGCTCCTACAATGAGCAGTTCTTC	CASSLELSSYNEQFF
TRBD1	TRBV9	TRBJ2-2	.	TGTGCCAGCGGACTGCGTGCTACAGGGGGCCAGATGACCGGGGAGCTGTTTTTT	CASGLRATGGQMTGELFF
.	TRBV6-1	TRBJ2-5	.	TGTGCCAGCAGTGAAGGAAGGGCCCAAGAGACCCAGTACTTC	CASSEGRAQETQYF
.	TRBV28	TRBJ2-4	.	TGTGCCAGCTCCACTCCTCAGGGTACCAAAAACATTCAGTACTTC	CASSTPQGTKNIQYF
TRBD1	TRBV9	TRBJ2-2	.	TGTGCCAGCAGCGTAGTAGGACAGGGGACCGGGGAGCTGTTTTTT	CASSVVGQGTGELFF